This is a list of T cell receptor beta chains from one sample in a study of blood T cell repertoires in COVID-19. TCRdb keeps only in-frame clones here, not all; method: immunoSEQ multiplex PCR. The table lists fewer than 200,000 clones, around 83% of them singletons, with about 8.3% in the top ten. Specimen: peripheral blood. The receptors were sampled from a woman in her seventies with COVID-19, enrolled during active disease. The CDR3 runs from the conserved cysteine through the conserved F or W. Each record gives: J gene, clone size, V gene, D gene, CDR3 DNA, CDR3 protein. D genes are given only for firm matches. Clone size is stated in some rows and not others, as once, few, many or a class when expanded.

j_call: TRBJ1-3; clone_size: -; v_call: TRBV7-2; d_call: -; cdr3_nt: TGTGCCAGCAGCTCTCAGGGGGGAAACACCATATATTTT; cdr3_aa: CASSSQGGNTIYF
j_call: TRBJ2-3; clone_size: -; v_call: TRBV6-5; d_call: -; cdr3_nt: TGTGCCAGCAGTTTACAGGGAGACACAGATACGCAGTATTTT; cdr3_aa: CASSLQGDTDTQYF
j_call: TRBJ1-1; clone_size: -; v_call: TRBV28; d_call: -; cdr3_nt: TGTGCCAGCAGTTCCCTTACCCCAGACACTGAAGCTTTCTTT; cdr3_aa: CASSSLTPDTEAFF
j_call: TRBJ2-5; clone_size: once; v_call: TRBV9; d_call: -; cdr3_nt: TGTGCCAGCAGCGTAATAAGCGGAGCTCAAGAGACCCAGTACTTC; cdr3_aa: CASSVISGAQETQYF
j_call: TRBJ1-4; clone_size: -; v_call: TRBV5-6; d_call: TRBD1; cdr3_nt: TGTGCCAGCCAGGGGGCATCTGGTGAAAAACTGTTTTTT; cdr3_aa: CASQGASGEKLFF
j_call: TRBJ2-5; clone_size: once; v_call: TRBV9; d_call: -; cdr3_nt: TGTGCCAGCAGCGTAGCTGGGGGGATAGAGACCCAGTACTTC; cdr3_aa: CASSVAGGIETQYF
j_call: TRBJ2-3; clone_size: -; v_call: TRBV7-2; d_call: TRBD1; cdr3_nt: TGTGCCAGCAGCTTGGGACAGGTCACAGATACGCAGTATTTT; cdr3_aa: CASSLGQVTDTQYF
j_call: TRBJ2-3; clone_size: -; v_call: TRBV7-2; d_call: -; cdr3_nt: TGTGCCAGCAGCTTAGCGCTCGGGAGCTCCACAGATACGCAGTATTTT; cdr3_aa: CASSLALGSSTDTQYF
j_call: TRBJ2-7; clone_size: -; v_call: TRBV5-1; d_call: TRBD2; cdr3_nt: TGCGCCAGCAGTTCTACCGGGACTAGCGGGATTGGCGAGCAGTACTTC; cdr3_aa: CASSSTGTSGIGEQYF
j_call: TRBJ2-5; clone_size: -; v_call: TRBV29-1; d_call: TRBD2; cdr3_nt: TGCAGCGCAAAGCGGACTAGCGGGAACCAAGAGACCCAGTACTTC; cdr3_aa: CSAKRTSGNQETQYF
j_call: TRBJ1-1; clone_size: -; v_call: TRBV5-1; d_call: TRBD1; cdr3_nt: TGCGCCAGCAGCCTCTTCGACAGGGTGAACACTGAAGCTTTCTTT; cdr3_aa: CASSLFDRVNTEAFF
j_call: TRBJ2-1; clone_size: once; v_call: TRBV30; d_call: -; cdr3_nt: TGTGCCTGGAGGAACATCTACAATGAGCAGTTCTTC; cdr3_aa: CAWRNIYNEQFF
j_call: TRBJ1-2; clone_size: -; v_call: TRBV30; d_call: -; cdr3_nt: TGTGCCTGGAGTGTAAAGGCAGGGGAGAGCCCTAACTATGGCTACACCTTC; cdr3_aa: CAWSVKAGESPNYGYTF
j_call: TRBJ1-4; clone_size: -; v_call: TRBV3-1/TRBV3-2; d_call: TRBD1; cdr3_nt: TGTGCCAGCAGCCAGGGACAGGTCCTGGGAAAACTGTTTTTT; cdr3_aa: CASSQGQVLGKLFF
j_call: TRBJ2-3; clone_size: -; v_call: TRBV5-4; d_call: -; cdr3_nt: TGTGCCAGCAGCTTGGACCAGGGCGGCACAGATACGCAGTATTTT; cdr3_aa: CASSLDQGGTDTQYF
j_call: TRBJ2-1; clone_size: -; v_call: TRBV7-6; d_call: TRBD2; cdr3_nt: TGTGCCAGCAGCGCGCGACTAGCGGCCTACAATGAGCAGTTCTTC; cdr3_aa: CASSARLAAYNEQFF
j_call: TRBJ2-5; clone_size: -; v_call: TRBV19; d_call: TRBD1; cdr3_nt: TGTGCCAGTAGGGCCTGGGGACAGGGCGAGACCCAGTACTTC; cdr3_aa: CASRAWGQGETQYF
j_call: TRBJ2-1; clone_size: many; v_call: TRBV11-2; d_call: -; cdr3_nt: TGTGCCAGCAGCTTAGCAGGGAATTCCTACAATGAGCAGTTCTTC; cdr3_aa: CASSLAGNSYNEQFF
j_call: TRBJ1-2; clone_size: -; v_call: TRBV19; d_call: -; cdr3_nt: TGTGCCAGTAGATGGGACATCGGAGCTAACTATGGCTACACCTTC; cdr3_aa: CASRWDIGANYGYTF
j_call: TRBJ1-1; clone_size: -; v_call: TRBV6-5; d_call: -; cdr3_nt: TGTGCCAGCAGCCTAATGACAGATCCTTCTGAAGCTTTCTTT; cdr3_aa: CASSLMTDPSEAFF
j_call: TRBJ2-5; clone_size: -; v_call: TRBV24-1; d_call: TRBD1; cdr3_nt: TGTGCCACCAGTGATTTAGGAGGACAGGGCCAAGAGACCCAGTACTTC; cdr3_aa: CATSDLGGQGQETQYF
j_call: TRBJ2-7; clone_size: -; v_call: TRBV5-1; d_call: TRBD2; cdr3_nt: TGCGCCAGCAGCCTTCGGACTAGCGCTACCTACGAGCAGTACTTC; cdr3_aa: CASSLRTSATYEQYF
j_call: TRBJ2-3; clone_size: -; v_call: TRBV2; d_call: -; cdr3_nt: TGTGCCAGCAGTCCTGGGGGGATTCGCACAGATACGCAGTATTTT; cdr3_aa: CASSPGGIRTDTQYF
j_call: TRBJ1-2; clone_size: once; v_call: TRBV5-5; d_call: TRBD1; cdr3_nt: TGTGCCAGCAGCTTGCTCCGGGACAGTGGCTACACCTTC; cdr3_aa: CASSLLRDSGYTF
j_call: TRBJ1-5; clone_size: -; v_call: TRBV28; d_call: -; cdr3_nt: TGTGCCAGCAGTTTGGGGGACACCAAAATCGGCCCTAATAATCAGCCCCAGCATTTT; cdr3_aa: CASSLGDTKIGPNNQPQHF
j_call: TRBJ2-3; clone_size: -; v_call: TRBV6-5; d_call: TRBD2; cdr3_nt: TGTGCCAGCAGCTACCGGGGACTAGCGGGAGGAGATACGCAGTATTTT; cdr3_aa: CASSYRGLAGGDTQYF
j_call: TRBJ1-2; clone_size: -; v_call: TRBV19; d_call: TRBD1; cdr3_nt: TGTGCCAGTAGTAGAAGACAGGGGAGCTATGGCTACACCTTC; cdr3_aa: CASSRRQGSYGYTF
j_call: TRBJ1-5; clone_size: -; v_call: TRBV24-1; d_call: TRBD1; cdr3_nt: TGTGCCACCAGTGAGGGGACAGGGGTCGTGCAGCCCCAGCATTTT; cdr3_aa: CATSEGTGVVQPQHF
j_call: TRBJ1-1; clone_size: -; v_call: TRBV19; d_call: -; cdr3_nt: TGTGCCAGTAGAGGGGCAGGGTTGGGGAACACTGAAGCTTTCTTT; cdr3_aa: CASRGAGLGNTEAFF
j_call: TRBJ1-5; clone_size: -; v_call: TRBV7-8; d_call: -; cdr3_nt: TGTGCCAGCAGCCGCAGGGGAAATCAGCCCCAGCATTTT; cdr3_aa: CASSRRGNQPQHF
j_call: TRBJ1-1; clone_size: -; v_call: TRBV11-3; d_call: -; cdr3_nt: TGTGCCAGCAGCTCAAATGGAGGCACTGAAGCTTTCTTT; cdr3_aa: CASSSNGGTEAFF
j_call: TRBJ2-7; clone_size: -; v_call: TRBV28; d_call: TRBD1; cdr3_nt: TGTGCCAGCAGACAGGGGGGATCCTACGAGCAGTACTTC; cdr3_aa: CASRQGGSYEQYF
j_call: TRBJ1-1; clone_size: few; v_call: TRBV12-3/TRBV12-4; d_call: TRBD1; cdr3_nt: TGTGCCAGCAGTTTCGGAGGGACAGTTGAAGCTTTCTTT; cdr3_aa: CASSFGGTVEAFF
j_call: TRBJ2-3; clone_size: -; v_call: TRBV30; d_call: TRBD1; cdr3_nt: TGTGCCTGGAGTGGCAGGAGTAGGGACAGGGGGCAGAGGACAGATACGCAGTATTTT; cdr3_aa: CAWSGRSRDRGQRTDTQYF
j_call: TRBJ1-2; clone_size: -; v_call: TRBV28; d_call: -; cdr3_nt: TGTGCCAGCAGTCTCATCAGCGGGGGAAACTATGGCTACACCTTC; cdr3_aa: CASSLISGGNYGYTF
j_call: TRBJ1-2; clone_size: -; v_call: TRBV7-2; d_call: TRBD1; cdr3_nt: TGTGCCAGCAGCTTCGACAGGGCCGCCCCTGGTGGCTACACCTTC; cdr3_aa: CASSFDRAAPGGYTF
j_call: TRBJ1-4; clone_size: -; v_call: TRBV6-2/TRBV6-3; d_call: -; cdr3_nt: TGTGCCAGCAGTTACCGGGAAAAACTGTTTTTT; cdr3_aa: CASSYREKLFF
j_call: TRBJ2-7; clone_size: -; v_call: TRBV7-7; d_call: TRBD1; cdr3_nt: TGTGCCAGCAGCCCCGGTAATAGGGGGCCAGGCGAGCAGTACTTC; cdr3_aa: CASSPGNRGPGEQYF
j_call: TRBJ1-5; clone_size: -; v_call: TRBV2; d_call: TRBD1; cdr3_nt: TGTGCCAGCAGTGGGACAGGGGAACAGCCCCAGCATTTT; cdr3_aa: CASSGTGEQPQHF
j_call: TRBJ2-1; clone_size: once; v_call: TRBV24-1; d_call: -; cdr3_nt: TGTGCCACCAGTGATCCTAACTCCTACAATGAGCAGTTCTTC; cdr3_aa: CATSDPNSYNEQFF
j_call: TRBJ2-5; clone_size: -; v_call: TRBV28; d_call: -; cdr3_nt: TGTGCCAGCAGTTTCCCTGACAGGCGGGAGACCCAGTACTTC; cdr3_aa: CASSFPDRRETQYF
j_call: TRBJ2-1; clone_size: -; v_call: TRBV5-8; d_call: TRBD2; cdr3_nt: TGTGCCAGCATCCGTTCCCGACTAGCGGGAGGTAATGAGCAGTTCTTC; cdr3_aa: CASIRSRLAGGNEQFF
j_call: TRBJ2-6; clone_size: -; v_call: TRBV4-1; d_call: -; cdr3_nt: TGCGCCAGCAGCCAAGAAGAGGGTAGGGCCAACGTCCTGACTTTC; cdr3_aa: CASSQEEGRANVLTF
j_call: TRBJ2-5; clone_size: few; v_call: TRBV19; d_call: TRBD2; cdr3_nt: TGTGCCACCTCCTTAGCGGGATCGGTTCAAGAGACCCAGTACTTC; cdr3_aa: CATSLAGSVQETQYF
j_call: TRBJ1-1; clone_size: -; v_call: TRBV18; d_call: -; cdr3_nt: TGTGCCAGCTCCTCGGGGAGGTTCGAGACTGAAGCTTTCTTT; cdr3_aa: CASSSGRFETEAFF
j_call: TRBJ1-1; clone_size: -; v_call: TRBV18; d_call: -; cdr3_nt: TGTGCCAGCTCACCACCTGCCAGGGACACTGAAGCTTTCTTT; cdr3_aa: CASSPPARDTEAFF
j_call: TRBJ1-1; clone_size: -; v_call: TRBV7-9; d_call: -; cdr3_nt: TGTGCCAGCAGCTTAGGACTTCTCACTGAAGCTTTCTTT; cdr3_aa: CASSLGLLTEAFF
j_call: TRBJ1-4; clone_size: -; v_call: TRBV5-6; d_call: TRBD1; cdr3_nt: TGTGCCAGCAGCTTGGCAGGACAGGGTAATGAAAAACTGTTTTTT; cdr3_aa: CASSLAGQGNEKLFF
j_call: TRBJ2-3; clone_size: -; v_call: TRBV10-3; d_call: -; cdr3_nt: TGTGCCATCGCTCTATCCCCGGATACGCAGTATTTT; cdr3_aa: CAIALSPDTQYF
j_call: TRBJ2-2; clone_size: -; v_call: TRBV4-1; d_call: -; cdr3_nt: TGCGCCAGCAGCCCGACCCTCCGAGGCACCGGGGAGCTGTTTTTT; cdr3_aa: CASSPTLRGTGELFF
j_call: TRBJ2-3; clone_size: -; v_call: TRBV7-3; d_call: TRBD1; cdr3_nt: TGTGCCAGCAGCCCACAGGGGTTTTCGACAGATACGCAGTATTTT; cdr3_aa: CASSPQGFSTDTQYF
j_call: TRBJ2-1; clone_size: -; v_call: TRBV10-3; d_call: TRBD1; cdr3_nt: TGTGCCATCAGCCGTGGCAGGGGGAGATACAATGAGCAGTTCTTC; cdr3_aa: CAISRGRGRYNEQFF
j_call: TRBJ1-2; clone_size: -; v_call: TRBV12-3/TRBV12-4; d_call: -; cdr3_nt: TGTGCCAGCAGTTTATCAAGCGGCTACACCTTC; cdr3_aa: CASSLSSGYTF
j_call: TRBJ2-1; clone_size: -; v_call: TRBV18; d_call: -; cdr3_nt: TGTGCCAGCTCCCTACTTCCGGGCAATGAGCAGTTCTTC; cdr3_aa: CASSLLPGNEQFF
j_call: TRBJ2-1; clone_size: -; v_call: TRBV19; d_call: TRBD1; cdr3_nt: TGTGCCAGTAGTACTTACAGGGGGTGGGGAAATGAGCAGTTCTTC; cdr3_aa: CASSTYRGWGNEQFF
j_call: TRBJ1-2; clone_size: -; v_call: TRBV6-5; d_call: TRBD1; cdr3_nt: TGTGCCGGACAGGGCAGCAGCAGTGGTGGCTACACCTTC; cdr3_aa: CAGQGSSSGGYTF
j_call: TRBJ2-3; clone_size: few; v_call: TRBV6-2/TRBV6-3; d_call: TRBD2; cdr3_nt: TGTGCCAGCAGTCGCCAGCGGGAGGGTTTTTATGTCGCAGATACGCAGTATTTT; cdr3_aa: CASSRQREGFYVADTQYF
j_call: TRBJ2-7; clone_size: -; v_call: TRBV7-6; d_call: TRBD2; cdr3_nt: TGTGCCAGCAGCCCAGGGACTAGCAAGTACTTC; cdr3_aa: CASSPGTSKYF